This T cell receptor (beta chain) emerged from a study of cytomegalovirus exposure and HLA in healthy donors. About the study: In an earlier analysis, 90 million to 130 million unique TCR beta sequences were found from some 200 million T cells. The study's findings and limits: In a later analysis, at a false discovery rate of 0.05, some 17,000 TCR beta sequences were associated with HLA alleles. Cytomegalovirus-associated status was assigned to fewer than 200 TCR beta chains.

This clone was seen only once. What it binds is unknown. Primers for the PCR totalled 60 Vbeta and 13 Jbeta. Sequencing was performed with immunoSEQ multiplex PCR; in TCRdb, only in-frame clones are kept and a portion is missing. The sample has 170,000 or so clones, less than 85% seen once. CDR3 length: 14 residues. Germline lookup yields CDR1 MNHEY and CDR2 SVGAGI. The origin of this receptor is a boy younger than 18 in good health and CMV-seronegative. The source material was PBMCs. The gene calls are TRBV6-5 and TRBJ2-5; D remains unclear. The DNA end is more similar to TRBJ2-7, so the J call may be wrong. CDR3 loop: CASSPDFSSYEQYF. The CDR3 DNA sequence: TGTGCCAGCAGTCCAGACTTCAGCTCCTACGAGCAGTACTTC.